A single sample gave rise to the 26 T cell receptor beta chains below, sequenced in a study of blood T cell repertoires in COVID-19. Profiled with immunoSEQ multiplex PCR; TCRdb holds only in-frame clones, not every one. The sample includes some 300,000 clones, roughly nine tenths of them seen just once. Sequences were obtained from PBMCs or T cells enriched from blood (not recorded which). The source is a woman between 45 and 65 years old who had been exposed to COVID-19.

In DNA, the CDR3 is TGTGCCAGCAGCGCCGCAGGGATCTGGTCCTACGAGCAGTACTTC. Its protein is CASSAAGIWSYEQYF. The chain employs TRBV5-4 and TRBJ2-7; tentatively, D is TRBD1 (5 bases). Germline V CDR1 and CDR2: SGHNT, YYREEE (reference sequence). The CDR3 totals 15 residues. Between the trimmed V and J ends, which lost 4 bases and 1 base, there was a span of 15 bases.

V gene TRBV7-9 combines with J gene TRBJ2-7; 8 positions match TRBD1. Trimming cost V 4 bases and J 2 bases; bases outside gene matches: 7. The germline gives CDR1 SEHNR, CDR2 FQNEAQ (reference sequence). The CDR3 covers 15 residues. The CDR3 here is CASSSAGGSTYEQYF. Here the CDR3 DNA reads TGTGCCAGCAGCTCCGCAGGGGGCTCGACCTACGAGCAGTACTTC.

V and J are TRBV15 and TRBJ2-7, with a weak D call TRBD2 (5 bases). The germline CDR1 and CDR2 sequences are LNHNV and YYDKDF (reference sequence). Deletions cut 0 bases from V and 3 bases from J, with 9 bases between. CDR3 length: 14 residues. The CDR3 loop is CATSRDQEDYEQYF. As DNA, the CDR3 is TGTGCCACCAGCAGAGACCAGGAGGACTACGAGCAGTACTTC.

CDR3 region: CASTNGQGWNTEAFF. CDR3 sequence (DNA): TGTGCCAGCACTAACGGACAGGGCTGGAACACTGAAGCTTTCTTT. The J gene is TRBJ1-1, the V gene TRBV28; TRBD1 agrees at 8 bases. Looked up from germline, CDR1 is MDHEN and CDR2 is SYDVKM. The V and J ends lost 7 bases and 1 base, in that order; junction bases with no gene match: 8. CDR3 size: 15 residues.

V gene TRBV28 combines with J gene TRBJ2-1; D perhaps matches TRBD2 (6 bases). From germline, CDR1 is MDHEN and CDR2 SYDVKM. With 5 bases removed from V and 8 bases from J, the gap between germline ends came to 31 bases. This CDR3 is 19 amino acids long. As DNA, the CDR3 is TGTGCCAGCAGTCCCCAAGGTGGAGGGGCAAGGTACGTACTGGATGAGCAGTTCTTC. It translates to CASSPQGGGARYVLDEQFF.

The chain recombines TRBV4-2 with TRBJ2-2; perhaps TRBD1 as D (5 bases). Trimming left V 4 bases short and J 8 bases short, with 14 bases between. The germline CDR1 and CDR2 sequences are LGHNA and YNFKEQ. The CDR3 contains 14 residues. The CDR3 sequence: CASSLPGRTGELFF. CDR3 DNA sequence: TGTGCCAGCAGCCTCCCCGGTCGGACAGGGGAGCTGTTTTTT.

J is TRBJ1-5 and V is TRBV10-3; a possible D gene is TRBD1 (6 bases). Trimming left V 3 bases short and J 3 bases short, with 15 bases between. This CDR3 has 16 amino acids. The germline V gene encodes CDR1 ENHRY and CDR2 SYGVKD. CDR3 DNA: TGTGCCATCAGTGAAGGAGTCGGGGGGCCCAATCAGCCCCAGCATTTT. Translated, it gives CAISEGVGGPNQPQHF.

DNA for the CDR3: TGTGCCAGCAGTGCCAAAGTGACAGGTCTCACTACTAGCACAGATACGCAGTATTTT. It codes for CASSAKVTGLTTSTDTQYF. The chain has TRBV9 and TRBJ2-3, with D perhaps matching TRBD1 (6 bases). V shed 5 bases and J shed 0 bases, with 25 bases lying between them. The CDR3 length is 19 residues. Germline values: CDR1 SGDLS, CDR2 YYNGEE.

The chain carries TRBV15 and TRBJ2-7; D is possibly TRBD1 (6 bases). Germline loops: CDR1 LNHNV, CDR2 YYDKDF (reference sequence). Trimming took 0 bases from V and 7 from J, leaving 13 bases between them. This CDR3 spans 14 amino acids. In DNA form, the CDR3 reads TGTGCCACCAGCAGAGATTCGCAGGGGCGGGAGCAGTACTTC. Translation gives CATSRDSQGREQYF. Combining the CDR3 with reference TRBV15 and TRBJ2-7 gives the whole variable domain DAMVIQNPRYQVTQFGKPVTLSCSQTLNHNVMYWYQQKSSQAPKLLFHYYDKDFNNEADTPDNFQSRRPNTSFCFLDIRSPGLGDTAMYLCATSRDSQGREQYFGPGTRLTVT.

This chain links TRBV7-2 with TRBJ1-2; 9 positions match TRBD1. This CDR3 has 13 residues. Germline V lookup: CDR1 SGHTA, CDR2 FQGNSA. The V segment lost 4 bases and the J segment 11 bases; nucleotides outside the gene matches: 8. Written as DNA, the CDR3 is TGTGCCAGCAGCTCAGCGGGGACAGGGTTTTACACCTTC. The encoded protein is CASSSAGTGFYTF.

The chain links TRBV19 to TRBJ1-5; a weak D match, TRBD1 (6 bases). V lost 7 bases to trimming and J lost 0 bases, with 13 bases between them. Germline assignment: CDR1 LNHDA and CDR2 SQIVND (reference sequence). This CDR3 has 15 residues. This CDR3 reads CASKGTGYSNQPQHF. The CDR3 DNA reads TGTGCCAGTAAGGGCACAGGGTATAGCAATCAGCCCCAGCATTTT.

The rearrangement links TRBV5-4 to TRBJ1-1; 10 bases agree with TRBD1. The ends lost 3 bases at V and 4 bases at J; junction bases unmatched: 3. The CDR3 sequence is 14 residues long. Germline V gene lookup returns CDR1 SGHNT and CDR2 YYREEE (reference sequence). CDR3 nucleotide sequence: TGTGCCAGCAGCTCGACAGGGGGCCGCACTGAAGCTTTCTTT. Its translation: CASSSTGGRTEAFF.

The chain joins TRBV19 to TRBJ2-3; D is unclear. Trimming took 2 bases from V and 0 from J, leaving 6 bases between them. The CDR3 covers 14 residues. Germline V gives CDR1 LNHDA, CDR2 SQIVND (reference sequence). Written as DNA, the CDR3 is TGTGCCAGTAGTATATATCAGAGCACAGATACGCAGTATTTT. This translates into CASSIYQSTDTQYF.

V is TRBV5-1 and J is TRBJ2-3; D is uncertain. Germline CDR1 and CDR2: SGHRS and YFSETQ. The length of the CDR3 is 12 residues. V was trimmed by 4 bases and J by 2 bases, leaving 5 bases between them. The CDR3 loop is CASSPVTDTQYF. CDR3 nucleotides: TGCGCCAGCAGCCCCGTCACAGATACGCAGTATTTT. The whole variable domain, filled in from reference TRBV5-1 and TRBJ2-3, reads KAGVTQTPRYLIKTRGQQVTLSCSPISGHRSVSWYQQTPGQGLQFLFEYFSETQRNKGNFPGRFSGRQFSNSRSEMNVSTLELGDSALYLCASSPVTDTQYFGPGTRLTVL.

This clone was recorded once. The rearrangement uses TRBV5-1 and TRBJ2-5, with TRBD1 as a possible D gene (5 bases). CDR1 and CDR2 from the germline V gene are SGHRS and YFSETQ. With 0 bases removed from V and 3 bases from J, the gap between germline ends came to 12 bases. CDR3 length: 15 residues. The CDR3 protein is CASSLAAGSEETQYF. CDR3 bases: TGCGCCAGCAGCTTGGCCGCAGGGTCAGAAGAGACCCAGTACTTC. The full variable domain, with the rest looked up from reference TRBV5-1 and TRBJ2-5, is KAGVTQTPRYLIKTRGQQVTLSCSPISGHRSVSWYQQTPGQGLQFLFEYFSETQRNKGNFPGRFSGRQFSNSRSEMNVSTLELGDSALYLCASSLAAGSEETQYFGPGTRLLVL.

This clone appeared once. The rearrangement uses TRBV27 and TRBJ2-2; perhaps TRBD2 as D (7 bases). Per germline, CDR1 MNHEY and CDR2 SMNVEV (reference sequence). The CDR3 loop spans 18 amino acids. Trimming shortened V by 8 bases and J by 0 bases, and 22 bases separated the two germline ends. In nucleotides, the CDR3 is TGTGCCAGCCAAAGGGGGGGACCAGCGGGGTCGAACACCGGGGAGCTGTTTTTT. Translated, it gives CASQRGGPAGSNTGELFF.

V gene TRBV3-1 (or the pseudogene TRBV3-2) combines with J gene TRBJ1-2, with TRBD1 matching over 9 bases. From germline, CDR1 is LGHDT and CDR2 YNNKEL (reference sequence). Trimming took 0 bases from V and 4 from J; bases not matched to a gene: 3. CDR3 length equals 15 residues. The CDR3 loop is CASSQDKGQGYGYTF. DNA of the CDR3: TGTGCCAGCAGCCAAGATAAGGGACAGGGCTATGGCTACACCTTC.

This clone was counted only a few times. This chain connects TRBV24-1 to TRBJ2-7; 7 bases line up with TRBD1. V was clipped by 3 bases and J by 0 bases; unmatched bases: 1. The CDR3 runs to 14 residues. CDR1 KGHDR and CDR2 SFDVKD come from the germline V gene. The CDR3 DNA reads TGTGCCACCAGTGATCAGGGGGACTCCTACGAGCAGTACTTC. Protein: CATSDQGDSYEQYF.

V is TRBV28 and J is TRBJ1-2, with 7 nucleotides matching TRBD1. This CDR3 spans 13 amino acids. Trimming at V came to 6 bases and at J to 7 bases, leaving 8 bases not matched to a gene. CDR1 and CDR2 (germline): MDHEN, SYDVKM. CDR3 nucleotide sequence: TGTGCCAGCAGACGGGGACAGAGACTTGGCTACACCTTC. This sequence encodes CASRRGQRLGYTF.

This chain uses TRBV3-1 (or the pseudogene TRBV3-2) with TRBJ1-2, with 8 bases that match TRBD1. CDR1 and CDR2 from the germline V gene are LGHDT and YNNKEL (reference sequence). V lost 3 bases, J lost 4 bases, and 10 bases stayed unmatched. The CDR3 loop spans 16 amino acids. The CDR3 loop is CASSQDPGQGGYGYTF. CDR3 nucleotide sequence: TGTGCCAGCAGCCAGGATCCAGGACAGGGTGGCTATGGCTACACCTTC.

The chain uses TRBV27 and TRBJ1-5; 7 nucleotides line up with TRBD1. This CDR3 has 15 amino acids. V dropped 6 bases and J dropped 9; count of bases not matched to a gene: 14. Per germline, CDR1 MNHEY and CDR2 SMNVEV (reference sequence). The CDR3 DNA is TGTGCCAGCAGGCTCGGACAGGACAGTCGGGGGCCCCAGCATTTT. It is translated as CASRLGQDSRGPQHF.

The chain combines TRBV25-1 with TRBJ1-1, with 8 bases aligning to TRBD1. Germline lookup yields CDR1 MGHDK and CDR2 SYGVNS. The CDR3 is made up of 15 amino acids. J was trimmed by 6 bases and V by 2 bases; bases with no gene match: 8. CDR3 DNA: TGTGCCAGCAGTGAAAATGTAGGACAGGGCCCTGAAGCTTTCTTT. Translating gives CASSENVGQGPEAFF.

The gene calls are TRBV6-1 and TRBJ1-5; 7 bases match TRBD1. CDR3 length: 17 amino acids. CDR1 MNHNS and CDR2 SASEGT come from the germline V gene. With 2 bases clipped from V and 4 bases from J, the junction kept 11 bases outside the gene matches. The CDR3 region is CASSEFGDSLRNQPQHF. In DNA form, the CDR3 reads TGTGCCAGCAGTGAATTTGGGGACAGCTTAAGGAATCAGCCCCAGCATTTT.

This chain connects TRBV5-6 to TRBJ2-2, with 11 bases that match TRBD1. V gave up 3 bases and J gave up 4 bases; unmatched junction bases: 5. The CDR3 runs to 16 residues. Per germline, CDR1 SGHDT and CDR2 YYEEEE. The CDR3 nucleotides are TGTGCCAGCAGCTCCACCGGACAGGGGGCCACCGGGGAGCTGTTTTTT. Translating gives CASSSTGQGATGELFF.

The chain carries TRBV5-6 and TRBJ2-7; 9 bases are shared with TRBD1. The junction had 17 bases not matched to a gene; V was cut back by 1 base and J by 3 bases. Germline V gives CDR1 SGHDT, CDR2 YYEEEE. The CDR3 spans 19 residues. The CDR3 bases are TGTGCCAGCAGCTTGTTACCGGGACAGGGTCAAGGGAACCGCTACGAGCAGTACTTC. Its translation: CASSLLPGQGQGNRYEQYF.

The chain has TRBV24-1 and TRBJ2-1; 10 bases match TRBD1. CDR1 KGHDR and CDR2 SFDVKD come from the germline V gene. V shed 5 bases, J shed 8 bases, and the junction held 17 bases outside the gene matches. The CDR3 is 18 amino acids. This chain's CDR3 is CATSVSPGTGALGHEQFF. CDR3 DNA sequence: TGTGCCACCAGTGTCTCCCCCGGGACAGGGGCCCTTGGCCATGAGCAGTTCTTC.